The T cell receptor (beta chain) under discussion was sequenced for a study of blood T cell repertoires in COVID-19. Authors' methods: Amplification of reference gene primers was used by the study to estimate nucleated cell counts. Assay: immunoSEQ multiplex PCR; the TCRdb copy retains only in-frame clones and omits some. V and J calls and clone size are as listed in that table; D and trimming were resolved from the DNA. The sample has 150,000 or so clones, around 80% seen once; the top ten hold approximately 5%. The receptor was isolated from a woman of 80 years or more with active or convalescent COVID-19. The sequenced sample was peripheral blood.

CDR3 sequence (DNA): TGTGCCAGCAGCTCCACGGGGCAGGGGAATTCACCCCTCCACTTT. Encoded protein: CASSSTGQGNSPLHF. The chain employs TRBV7-3 and TRBJ1-6; D might be TRBD1 (6 bases). V was shortened by 4 bases and J by 7 bases, with 14 bases between the two germline ends. Germline V CDR1 and CDR2: SGHTA, FQGTGA. This CDR3 has 15 residues.